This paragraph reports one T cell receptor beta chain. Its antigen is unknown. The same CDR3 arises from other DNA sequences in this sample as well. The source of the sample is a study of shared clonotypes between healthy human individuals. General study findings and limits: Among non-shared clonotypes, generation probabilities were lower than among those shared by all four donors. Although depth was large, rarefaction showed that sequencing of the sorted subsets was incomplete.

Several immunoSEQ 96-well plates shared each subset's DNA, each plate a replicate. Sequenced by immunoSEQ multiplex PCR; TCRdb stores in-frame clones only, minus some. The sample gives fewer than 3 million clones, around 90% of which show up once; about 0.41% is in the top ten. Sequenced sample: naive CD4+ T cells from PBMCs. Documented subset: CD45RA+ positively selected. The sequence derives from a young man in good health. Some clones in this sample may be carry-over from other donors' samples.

CDR3 nucleotide sequence: TGTGCCAGCAGCGTAGGGCAGGGGGGTGGCTACACCTTC. Translated: CASSVGQGGGYTF. The chain recombines TRBV9 with TRBJ1-2; 7 bases fit TRBD1. Germline CDR1 SGDLS, CDR2 YYNGEE. Unmatched junction bases numbered 3, after V lost 0 bases and J lost 7 bases. This CDR3 has 13 residues.